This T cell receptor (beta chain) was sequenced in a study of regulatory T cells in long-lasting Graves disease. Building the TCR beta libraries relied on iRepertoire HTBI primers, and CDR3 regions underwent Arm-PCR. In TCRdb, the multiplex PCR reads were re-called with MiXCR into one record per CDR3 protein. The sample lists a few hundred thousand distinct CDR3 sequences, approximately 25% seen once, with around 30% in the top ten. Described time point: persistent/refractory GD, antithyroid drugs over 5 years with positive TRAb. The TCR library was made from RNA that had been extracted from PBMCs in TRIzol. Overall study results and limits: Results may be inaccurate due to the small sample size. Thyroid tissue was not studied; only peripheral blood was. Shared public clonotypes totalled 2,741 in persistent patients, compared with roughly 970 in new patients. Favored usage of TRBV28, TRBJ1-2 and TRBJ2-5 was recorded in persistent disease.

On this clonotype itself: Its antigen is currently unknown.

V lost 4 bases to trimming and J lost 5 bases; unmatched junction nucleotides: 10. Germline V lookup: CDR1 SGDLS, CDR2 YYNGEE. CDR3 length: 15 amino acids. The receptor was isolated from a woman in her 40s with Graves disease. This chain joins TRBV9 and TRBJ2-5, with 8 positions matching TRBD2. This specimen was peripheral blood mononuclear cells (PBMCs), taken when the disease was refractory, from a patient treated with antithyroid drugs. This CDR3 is CASSSGGVRRETQYF. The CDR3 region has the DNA TGTGCCAGCAGCTCGGGGGGGGTTCGTCGGGAGACCCAGTACTTC.